This record covers a single T cell receptor (beta chain). This clonotype was seen many times. This clone's antigen is unknown. No quality values exist for individual bases; no much larger clone is one base distant. cDNA synthesis used template-switch 5'RACE with a primer carrying a 10-nucleotide random unique molecular identifier tagging each TCR transcript. Every sequencing run yielded over 180 million TCR-beta sequences covering 15-18 subjects. The RNeasy kit was used to extract total RNA. Using the KAPA Real-time Library Amplification kit, TCR-beta VDJ regions were amplified with primers for the TCR constant region and the 5'RACE anchor. Sample indexes and Illumina adaptors were added in a first PCR, after which library yield was increased in a second PCR. The roughly 650 bp TCR product was size-selected on a 2% E-gel SizeSelection system after Ampure bead purification. Before pooling, library quality was checked on a Bioanalyzer, concentration was measured with Qubit, and libraries were quantified with the Kapa Library Quantification kit. Libraries were sequenced paired-end 2 x 150 bp on an Illumina HiSeq 2500. To increase sequence diversity, roughly 24-32% phiX was spiked into each library pool. In the original analysis: The quality-filtered reads were processed with the UMI-based MiGEC pipeline, whose error correction step removed more than 80% of the raw TCR sequences. VDJ genes were aligned to IMGT germline references, and each clonotype was defined by a unique CDR3 amino acid sequence together with V-J genes. Clonal expansion, Shannon diversity and CDR3 relatedness (CalcPairwiseDistances, ClusterSamples) were evaluated with VDJtools, and phylogenetic trees were built with CLCbio workbench. A clone was classed as expanded if it had 8 or more unique UMIs, a cutoff based on coefficient-of-variation modelling across technical triplicates. The public reads were reprocessed in TCRdb via fastp at Q25 and MiXCR, keeping in-frame beta chains. Every CDR3 protein is listed once, alongside the most common genes and DNA of its rows. For this entry, the V and J calls and clone size follow TCRdb and not the study's own pipeline. In all, the sample holds 55,000 to 75,000 distinct CDR3 sequences, and less than 5.5% of those were seen once. The ten largest clones add up to about 2.7% of the sample.

The record originates from a study of neurological immune-mediated disorders (dated by TCRdb to the late 2010s). Describing the broader study: Among the roughly 34 multiple sclerosis patients, relapsing-remitting MS was present in around 31 and secondary progressive MS was present in 3. Using UMI-based sequencing, the study compared peripheral blood TCR-beta repertoires from patients with HTLV-I-associated myelopathy (HAM/TSP), patients with multiple sclerosis, and healthy controls. Longitudinal samples, technical triplicates and paired sorted CD4+ and CD8+ T-cell subsets, alongside PBMC samples, were included among the roughly 98 TCR-beta libraries. Of the approximately 70 subjects in the cohort, around 14 were HAM/TSP patients, roughly 35 were multiple sclerosis patients, and about 20 were healthy controls. Points the paper makes about the study in general: In phylogenetic analysis, the repertoires of 18 of 34 MS patients grouped into a cluster of related CDR3 sequences, which suggests a possible signature at the repertoire level. No identical CDR3 amino acid sequences were found to be shared among expanded clones across subjects, suggesting that TCR-beta repertoires were private in all groups. TCR clonal expansion was highest in HAM/TSP patients and lowest in MS patients, with MS patients falling below even healthy controls. No association of the MS cluster with clinical or MRI features was observed, and the need for larger cohorts was stated by the authors.

V and J are trimmed by 0 bases and 7 bases, and the gene matches miss 4 bases of the junction. The CDR3 starts with the cysteine, ends with the phenylalanine, and has 15 residues. The only DNA kept is the CDR3, 45 bases in frame from the first base. Looking up the germline V gene yields CDR1 SGHDT and CDR2 YYEEEE. For the unsorted PBMC libraries, 2 million PBMCs were stored in RNAlater at -80 degrees C until RNA extraction and were used to generate the libraries. The multiple sclerosis patients were enrolled in a US clinical protocol that used magnetic resonance imaging to evaluate disease progression. Peripheral blood underwent Ficoll-Hypaque density gradient centrifugation to isolate PBMCs, which were then cryopreserved in liquid nitrogen.

The clonotype originates from a woman aged 30 to 39 with multiple sclerosis. The rearrangement combines TRBV5-6 with TRBJ1-6; 7 bases in the junction line up with TRBD1. Sample: PBMCs. CDR3 region: CASSLEPGQNSPLHF. The DNA sequence follows: TGTGCCAGCAGCTTGGAACCGGGACAGAATTCACCCCTCCACTTT.